This note documents a single T cell receptor beta chain sequence. This sample is drawn from a study of cytomegalovirus exposure and HLA in healthy donors. For the study at large: The approximately 670 first-cohort repertoires shared a platform with the 130 or so validation repertoires, as reported in a later analysis.

Profiled with immunoSEQ multiplex PCR; TCRdb holds only in-frame clones, not every one. The sample has about 150,000 clones; roughly 84% are singletons. The length of the CDR3 is 11 residues. Germline V CDR1 and CDR2: DFQATT, SNEGSKA (reference sequence). After removal of 3 bases from V and 10 bases from J, the junction contained 4 bases not matched to a gene. The V call is TRBV20-1, the J call TRBJ1-1; TRBD1 agrees at 8 bases. This clonotype was sampled from a human donor in good health. The source material was PBMCs. CDR3 in DNA: TGCAGTGCTAGGGACAGGGCAGTAGCTTTCTTT. Amino acid sequence: CSARDRAVAFF.